One and the same sample provided the 4 T cell receptor beta chains below, sequenced in a study of shared clonotypes between healthy human individuals. This table comes from immunoSEQ multiplex PCR, and its TCRdb copy is limited to in-frame clones, with some not included. This table holds some 1.5 million clones, approximately 97% found once. Sequenced sample: naive CD4+ T cells sorted from blood. As to subset: CD45RA+ positively selected. Receptors originate from a man aged 30-40 years in good health.

The V gene is TRBV11-2, the J gene TRBJ2-7, with TRBD1 matching over 7 bases. This CDR3 has 15 amino acids. Germline V lookup: CDR1 SGHAT, CDR2 FQNNGV. J lost 2 bases, V lost 7 bases, and 11 bases had no gene match. CDR3 residues: CASTHIWQGAYEQYF. CDR3 coding DNA: TGTGCCAGCACCCATATTTGGCAGGGGGCCTACGAGCAGTACTTC.

V is TRBV28 and J is TRBJ2-2; weak D call: TRBD1 (5 bases). From germline, CDR1 is MDHEN and CDR2 SYDVKM. The V and J ends lost 5 bases and 2 bases respectively, with 12 bases between them. The CDR3 contains 15 residues. The CDR3 is CASSPGNVNTGELFF. CDR3 DNA sequence: TGTGCCAGCAGTCCAGGGAATGTCAACACCGGGGAGCTGTTTTTT.

This clone appeared once. This specimen includes other DNA sequences encoding the same CDR3. V is TRBV27 and J is TRBJ1-5, with D unresolved. Germline lookup yields CDR1 MNHEY and CDR2 SMNVEV (reference sequence). V was pared by 3 bases and J by 6 bases, with 6 bases between. This CDR3 contains 12 residues. The CDR3 sequence is CASSFRGQPQHF. The CDR3 bases are TGTGCCAGCAGTTTTCGTGGTCAGCCCCAGCATTTT.

The chain links TRBV7-8 to TRBJ2-5, with 7 bases fitting TRBD2. The V gene's germline CDR1 is SGHVS and CDR2 FQNEAQ. The CDR3 is 13 residues long. J lost 5 bases, V lost 1 base, and 1 base had no gene match. CDR3 bases: TGTGCCAGCAGCTTAGTGGGGGGGGAGACCCAGTACTTC. Translating gives CASSLVGGETQYF.